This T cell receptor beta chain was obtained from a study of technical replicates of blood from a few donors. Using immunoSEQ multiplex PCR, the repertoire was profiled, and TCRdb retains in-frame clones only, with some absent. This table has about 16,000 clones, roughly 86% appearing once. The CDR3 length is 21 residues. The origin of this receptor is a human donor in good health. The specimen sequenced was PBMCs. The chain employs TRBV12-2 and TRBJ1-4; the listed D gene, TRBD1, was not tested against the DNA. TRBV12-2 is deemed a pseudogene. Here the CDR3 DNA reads TGTGCAAGTCGCTTAGGACAGGTCCAAACCCGACCCCAGAAAGATAATGAAAAACTGTTTTTT. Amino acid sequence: CASRLGQVQTRPQKDNEKLFF.